This T cell receptor (beta chain) was documented in a study of OX40 agonist ivuxolimab in advanced cancers. Study overall: Across the patients, intravenous ivuxolimab was delivered every 2 weeks at 0.01 to 10 mg/kg. Hepatocellular carcinoma, melanoma, renal cell or head and neck cancer occurred in dose-escalation patients. A mean age of about 56 years, range about 20 to 79, was recorded, and roughly 83% were male. Therapy given before enrollment (anti-PD-1, anti-PD-L1 or anti-CTLA-4) was allowed, and roughly 42% had some.

V shed 2 bases and J shed 6 bases, with 14 bases lying between them. The CDR3 has 14 amino acids. Germline V gives CDR1 MDHEN, CDR2 SYDVKM. This table comes from immunoSEQ multiplex PCR, and its TCRdb copy is limited to in-frame clones, with some not included. The repertoire consists of around 74,000 clones, with roughly 90% occurring once and the leading ten covering over 2.5%. The chain combines TRBV28 with TRBJ2-7; a weak D match, TRBD1 (6 bases). The TCR originated in an adult with an advanced solid tumor such as melanoma, head and neck, liver or kidney cancer. The sample in question was CD4+ or CD8+ T cells sorted from blood, obtained in a trial of the OX40 agonist ivuxolimab. CDR3 coding DNA: TGTGCCAGCAGTTTACAGGGGCGCCTTGCCGAGCAGTACTTC. Protein: CASSLQGRLAEQYF.